This T cell receptor (beta chain) came from a study of blood T cell repertoires in COVID-19. Overall study context: From T cells, B-cell-depleted T cells, or PBMCs came the material, which was cDNA or gDNA.

Participants came from 20 to 25 US areas, aged about 18 to 100 years. Participant-given clinical history determined each cohort assignment. Regarding this clone: Other DNA variants within this sample encode the same CDR3.

The authors' processing: Reference gene primer amplification yielded estimated nucleated cell counts. TCRdb's copy holds only in-frame clones and misses some; the assay was immunoSEQ multiplex PCR. V and J calls and clone size come straight from that table; D and trimming were deduced from the DNA. The data show around 260,000 clones, around 80% seen once. Germline trimming cut 5 bases from V and 6 bases from J; bases unmatched to any gene: 1. Germline values: CDR1 MNHEY, CDR2 SVGAGI. This CDR3 is 12 amino acids long. The sequencing sample was made of PBMCs or T cells enriched from blood (not recorded which). This TCR came from a man aged 30 to 39 with acute COVID-19. The chain is built from TRBV6-5 and TRBJ1-2; 9 bases are shared with TRBD1. The CDR3 loop reads CASSRTGDGYTF. DNA for the CDR3: TGTGCCAGCAGTCGGACAGGGGATGGCTACACCTTC.